The source of this T cell receptor (beta chain) is a study of T cell changes during pregnancy in multiple sclerosis. The germline V gene has CDR1 SGHDN and CDR2 FVKESK. V was pared by 0 bases and J by 3 bases, with 4 bases between. This CDR3 is 13 amino acids long. Repertoires were generated with immunoSEQ multiplex PCR, while TCRdb's copy carries only in-frame clones and drops some. The sample holds approximately 92,000 clones; over 80% are singletons and the top ten take over 2%. The sequencing used peripheral blood, collected in the first trimester of pregnancy. The sequence was obtained from a female donor with multiple sclerosis, enrolled in a pregnancy study. J is TRBJ2-3 and V is TRBV14, with D unclear. The CDR3 loop reads CASSQDRTDTQYF. The CDR3 region has the DNA TGTGCCAGCAGCCAAGATAGAACAGATACGCAGTATTTT.